These 10 T cell receptor beta chains were sequenced from one sample in a study of shared clonotypes between healthy human individuals. TCRdb's copy holds only in-frame clones and misses some; the assay was immunoSEQ multiplex PCR. The data show about 1.5 million clones, 95% to 99% seen once. The sample comprised naive CD4+ T cells sorted from blood. Subset here: CD45RA+ positively selected. The receptor set was obtained from a man aged 25-45 years in good health.

The rearrangement links TRBV19 to TRBJ2-7, with D tentatively TRBD1 or TRBD2 (5 bases each). The germline gives CDR1 LNHDA, CDR2 SQIVND (reference sequence). Trimming removed 6 bases from V and 5 bases from J, with 14 bases in between. There are 13 residues in the CDR3. The CDR3 region has the DNA TGTGCCAGTAGCCTTTCTAGGGGAGACGAGCAGTACTTC. It codes for CASSLSRGDEQYF. The full variable domain, completed using reference TRBV19 and TRBJ2-7, is DGGITQSPKYLFRKEGQNVTLSCEQNLNHDAMYWYRQDPGQGLRLIYYSQIVNDFQKGDIAEGYSVSREKKESFPLTVTSAQKNPTAFYLCASSLSRGDEQYFGPGTRLTVT.

The rearrangement joins TRBV27 to TRBJ1-1, with D possibly matching TRBD1 (6 bases). V lost 3 bases and J lost 5, with 10 bases in between. Germline V gene lookup returns CDR1 MNHEY and CDR2 SMNVEV (reference sequence). The CDR3 sequence is 13 residues long. CDR3 in amino acids: CASSFLGATEAFF. In DNA, the CDR3 is TGTGCCAGCAGTTTCTTGGGGGCGACTGAAGCTTTCTTT.

The gene calls are TRBV4-3 and TRBJ1-5; possibly TRBD1 for D (6 bases). V was cut by 4 bases and J by 5 bases, with 18 bases left in between. The CDR3 length is 16 residues. The germline gives CDR1 LGHNA, CDR2 YSLEER. The CDR3 DNA is TGCGCCAGCAGCCCTGGTGGCAGGGGAGAGGATCAGCCCCAGCATTTT. Residues: CASSPGGRGEDQPQHF.

This clone was picked up a small number of times. This chain connects TRBV18 to TRBJ1-5, with D possibly TRBD1 on 6 matching bases. Germline CDR1 is KGHSH and CDR2 is LQKENI. V was shortened by 0 bases and J by 4 bases, with 10 bases between the two germline ends. The CDR3 spans 15 residues. The CDR3 is CASSPPHRENQPQHF. CDR3 nucleotide sequence: TGTGCCAGCTCACCACCCCACAGGGAAAATCAGCCCCAGCATTTT.

The V and J genes are TRBV5-1 and TRBJ2-7, with a weak D call TRBD1 (6 bases). Germline V CDR1 and CDR2: SGHRS, YFSETQ. V was trimmed by 4 bases and J by 4 bases, leaving 18 bases between them. The CDR3 loop spans 15 amino acids. CDR3 amino acids: CASSPGWGLEYEQYF. The CDR3 DNA is TGCGCCAGCAGCCCCGGTTGGGGGCTAGAGTACGAGCAGTACTTC.

The chain employs TRBV12-5 and TRBJ1-1; no clear D. Germline CDR1 is LGHNT and CDR2 is FRNRAP. The CDR3 contains 13 residues. The germline V and J ends were trimmed by 6 bases and 0 bases, with 8 bases remaining between them. CDR3 sequence: CASGGSLNTEAFF. The CDR3 DNA reads as TGTGCTAGTGGCGGCAGTCTGAACACTGAAGCTTTCTTT.

The chain has TRBV5-1 and TRBJ1-2, with D perhaps TRBD1 (5 bases). Deletions cut 1 base from V and 7 bases from J, with 11 bases between. Germline CDR1 reads SGHRS; CDR2 reads YFSETQ. The CDR3 length is 13 residues. The CDR3 is CASSLNGGSGYTF. CDR3 bases: TGCGCCAGCAGCTTGAACGGGGGTAGTGGCTACACCTTC.

The chain joins TRBV18 to TRBJ1-4; TRBD1 aligns across 9 bases. The CDR3 consists of 15 residues. Per the germline V gene, CDR1 is KGHSH and CDR2 is LQKENI. The V and J ends lost 3 bases and 10 bases, in that order; junction bases with no gene match: 9. The CDR3 loop is CASSPRTGVLSKLFF. CDR3 sequence (DNA): TGTGCCAGCTCACCGCGGACAGGGGTACTGTCAAAACTGTTTTTT.

This chain connects TRBV9 to TRBJ2-2; 7 bases are shared with TRBD2. J was trimmed by 5 bases and V by 4 bases; bases with no gene match: 5. Germline CDR1 SGDLS, CDR2 YYNGEE. CDR3 length: 14 residues. CDR3 protein: CASSQRDRTGELFF. The CDR3 DNA reads TGTGCCAGCAGCCAGCGGGATCGTACCGGGGAGCTGTTTTTT.

The chain combines TRBV28 with TRBJ2-7, with 8 bases fitting TRBD2. V lost 4 bases, J lost 6 bases, and 5 bases stayed unmatched. Germline CDR1 MDHEN, CDR2 SYDVKM. The CDR3 is made up of 13 amino acids. In nucleotides, the CDR3 is TGTGCCAGCAGTTCGGGAGGGCCTTTCGAGCAGTACTTC. Amino acid sequence: CASSSGGPFEQYF.